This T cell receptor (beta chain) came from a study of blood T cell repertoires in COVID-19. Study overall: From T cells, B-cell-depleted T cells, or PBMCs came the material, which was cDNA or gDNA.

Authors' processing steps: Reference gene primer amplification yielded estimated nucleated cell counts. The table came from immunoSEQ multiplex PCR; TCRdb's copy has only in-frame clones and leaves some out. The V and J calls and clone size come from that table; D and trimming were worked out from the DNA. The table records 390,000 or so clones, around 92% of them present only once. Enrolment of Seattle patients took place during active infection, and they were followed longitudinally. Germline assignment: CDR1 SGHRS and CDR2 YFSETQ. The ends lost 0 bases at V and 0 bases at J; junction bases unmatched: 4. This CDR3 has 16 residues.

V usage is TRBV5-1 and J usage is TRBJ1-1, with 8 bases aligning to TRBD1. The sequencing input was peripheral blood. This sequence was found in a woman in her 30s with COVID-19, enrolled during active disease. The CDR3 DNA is TGCGCCAGCAGCTTGGCGAACAGGGGGATGAACACTGAAGCTTTCTTT. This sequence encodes CASSLANRGMNTEAFF. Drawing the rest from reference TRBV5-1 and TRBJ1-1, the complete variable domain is KAGVTQTPRYLIKTRGQQVTLSCSPISGHRSVSWYQQTPGQGLQFLFEYFSETQRNKGNFPGRFSGRQFSNSRSEMNVSTLELGDSALYLCASSLANRGMNTEAFFGQGTRLTVV.